A single T cell receptor beta chain is shown here with its context. This sample is drawn from a study of T cell changes during pregnancy in multiple sclerosis. V was pared by 5 bases and J by 12 bases, with 24 bases of the junction left unmatched. CDR3 size: 18 residues. The V gene's germline CDR1 is SGHVS and CDR2 FQNEAQ. Data came from immunoSEQ multiplex PCR; TCRdb stores just in-frame clones and leaves some out. The table has under 35,000 clones, about 89% seen once. The receptor was isolated from a female donor with multiple sclerosis, enrolled in a pregnancy study. The material was CD8+ T cells from peripheral blood mononuclear cells, obtained in the second trimester of pregnancy. This chain uses TRBV7-8 with TRBJ2-1; 8 positions match TRBD2. This CDR3 is CASSLSLGTREGQEGQFF. The CDR3 DNA is TGTGCCAGCAGCCTAAGCCTGGGGACTCGGGAGGGCCAGGAGGGGCAGTTCTTC.